Following are 16 T cell receptor beta chains from one sample sequenced in a study of blood T cell repertoires in COVID-19. The method was immunoSEQ multiplex PCR; TCRdb's version includes in-frame clones alone and lacks a portion of them. The sample contains about 400,000 clones, nearly 90% of which appear only once. The source material was PBMCs or T cells enriched from blood (not recorded which). All receptors come from a woman aged 18 to 35 with acute COVID-19.

The rearrangement links TRBV24-1 to TRBJ1-6; D unresolved. There are 17 residues in the CDR3. V was trimmed by 1 base and J by 2 bases, leaving 11 bases between them. Germline V gene data show CDR1 as KGHDR and CDR2 as SFDVKD. The chain's CDR3 is CATSDFPGRTYNSPLHF. CDR3 nucleotides: TGTGCCACCAGTGATTTTCCGGGGAGGACCTATAATTCACCCCTCCACTTT.

This clone occurred once. The genes are TRBV11-2 and TRBJ1-2, with D unresolved. V was cut by 0 bases and J by 3 bases, with 8 bases left in between. This CDR3 region has 14 residues. CDR1 is SGHAT and CDR2 is FQNNGV in the germline V gene. The CDR3 region has the DNA TGTGCCAGCAGCTTAGAGGCCAAATACTATGGCTACACCTTC. Its translation: CASSLEAKYYGYTF.

The chain uses TRBV7-8 and TRBJ2-7; weak D call: TRBD1 (6 bases). The germline CDR1 and CDR2 sequences are SGHVS and FQNEAQ. CDR3 length equals 12 residues. The germline V and J ends were trimmed by 3 bases and 7 bases, with 10 bases remaining between them. This CDR3 is CASSLGAQEQYF. The CDR3 nucleotides are TGTGCCAGCAGCTTGGGGGCGCAAGAGCAGTACTTC.

This chain connects TRBV7-9 to TRBJ2-5; D is unclear. There are 13 residues in the CDR3. Per the germline V gene, CDR1 is SEHNR and CDR2 is FQNEAQ (reference sequence). Between the trimmed V and J ends, which lost 0 bases and 7 bases, there was a span of 9 bases. As DNA, the CDR3 is TGTGCCAGCAGCTTAGCGGGCAAGTGGACCCAGTACTTC. This encodes CASSLAGKWTQYF.

The chain is built from TRBV6-5 and TRBJ2-7, with 10 bases that match TRBD2. Trimming at V came to 6 bases and at J to 7 bases, leaving 6 bases not matched to a gene. Germline assignment: CDR1 MNHEY and CDR2 SVGAGI. The CDR3 is 13 residues long. CDR3 loop: CASSSSGGEEQYF. In DNA, the CDR3 is TGTGCCAGCAGCTCTAGCGGGGGTGAGGAGCAGTACTTC.

The gene calls are TRBV28 and TRBJ1-2; a weak D match, TRBD1 (5 bases). The germline V gene has CDR1 MDHEN and CDR2 SYDVKM. The CDR3 loop spans 12 amino acids. The V end was cut by 3 bases, the J end by 5 bases, with 7 bases between. The CDR3 nucleotides are TGTGCCAGCAGTTTCGACAGTTATGGCTACACCTTC. Translated: CASSFDSYGYTF.

The chain uses TRBV30 and TRBJ2-2; 8 positions agree with TRBD2. V lost 1 base and J lost 6; bases outside the gene matches: 13. The CDR3 runs to 17 residues. Germline V gene sequence: CDR1 GTSNPN, CDR2 SVGIG (reference sequence). The CDR3 nucleotides are TGTGCCTGGAGTGAGCTAGCGGGCAGGGTTAACGCCGGGGAGCTGTTTTTT. As protein: CAWSELAGRVNAGELFF.

The chain joins TRBV9 to TRBJ1-3, with 7 nucleotides matching TRBD1. The ends lost 4 bases at V and 0 bases at J; junction bases unmatched: 10. Germline assignment: CDR1 SGDLS and CDR2 YYNGEE. This CDR3 is built from 17 residues. The CDR3 region has the DNA TGTGCCAGCAGCCTCGGGACAGCTCCTAGCTCTGGAAACACCATATATTTT. Protein: CASSLGTAPSSGNTIYF.

The chain combines TRBV14 with TRBJ1-6, with D possibly TRBD1 on 5 matching bases. The CDR3 extends over 19 amino acids. Trimming took off 0 bases at V and 0 bases at J, with 15 bases between the two ends. Germline V gene data show CDR1 as SGHDN and CDR2 as FVKESK. The CDR3 region has the DNA TGTGCCAGCAGCCAAGATAATCGGGACTATAGCTCCTATAATTCACCCCTCCACTTT. Translating gives CASSQDNRDYSSYNSPLHF. The full variable domain, its missing parts supplied by reference TRBV14 and TRBJ1-6, is EAGVTQFPSHSVIEKGQTVTLRCDPISGHDNLYWYRRVMGKEIKFLLHFVKESKQDESGMPNNRFLAERTGGTYSTLKVQPAELEDSGVYFCASSQDNRDYSSYNSPLHFGNGTRLTVT.

The chain employs TRBV10-2 and TRBJ1-5; D is perhaps TRBD1 (5 bases). With 9 bases removed from V and 2 bases from J, the gap between germline ends came to 23 bases. There are 17 residues in the CDR3. Germline assignment: CDR1 WSHSY and CDR2 SAAADI. The CDR3 spells CASNPTGGTGRNQPQHF. CDR3 DNA: TGCGCCAGTAACCCAACGGGGGGGACGGGGCGCAATCAGCCCCAGCATTTT.

V is TRBV19 and J is TRBJ2-7, with 8 nucleotides matching TRBD1. The J segment lost 5 bases and the V segment lost 5 bases, leaving 11 bases of the junction unmatched. The CDR3 consists of 15 residues. Germline assignment: CDR1 LNHDA and CDR2 SQIVND (reference sequence). The chain's CDR3 is CASSSPDRAVHEQYF. In DNA, the CDR3 is TGTGCCAGTAGTTCCCCGGACAGGGCGGTCCACGAGCAGTACTTC.

The rearrangement uses TRBV9 and TRBJ2-5; the match to TRBD2 covers 9 bases. The CDR3 extends over 16 amino acids. Germline trimming cut 0 bases from V and 5 bases from J; bases unmatched to any gene: 8. From germline, CDR1 is SGDLS and CDR2 YYNGEE. The DNA of the CDR3 is TGTGCCAGCAGCGTAGTAGGTAGCGGGAGATCGGAGACCCAGTACTTC. Translating gives CASSVVGSGRSETQYF.

The chain combines TRBV12-3 or TRBV12-4 with TRBJ1-2, with D possibly TRBD1 on 5 matching bases. This CDR3 has 13 amino acids. V was pared by 3 bases and J by 4 bases, with 9 bases between. The CDR3 DNA is TGTGCCAGCAGTTTTGGGGGAGGCTATGGCTACACCTTC. Protein: CASSFGGGYGYTF.

The V and J genes are TRBV19 and TRBJ2-7; perhaps TRBD2 as D (5 bases). The CDR3 is made up of 14 amino acids. Germline lookup yields CDR1 LNHDA and CDR2 SQIVND (reference sequence). V lost 8 bases and J lost 4, with 18 bases in between. CDR3 amino acids: CASVENGGIYEQYF. In nucleotides, the CDR3 is TGTGCCAGTGTTGAGAACGGAGGTATATACGAGCAGTACTTC.

This clone was seen just once. This chain links TRBV28 with TRBJ2-7, with a weak D call TRBD2 (7 bases). The CDR3 is 14 amino acids. The V gene's germline CDR1 is MDHEN and CDR2 SYDVKM. V lost 5 bases to trimming and J lost 6 bases, with 17 bases between them. The CDR3: CASSPGTTGGEQYF. In DNA form, the CDR3 reads TGTGCCAGCAGTCCCGGGACAACGGGGGGCGAGCAGTACTTC.

The chain couples TRBV6-5 to TRBJ1-1, with D perhaps TRBD1 (5 bases). The CDR3 is made up of 13 amino acids. Germline V CDR1 and CDR2: MNHEY, SVGAGI. V lost 7 bases, J lost 8 bases, and 17 bases lay in between. For the CDR3, the DNA is TGTGCCAGCATGAAGTGGGGAACAGGAGAAGCTTTCTTT. Amino acids: CASMKWGTGEAFF.